The rows below give T cell receptor beta chains drawn from one sample of a study of blood T cell repertoires in COVID-19. Only in-frame clones appear in the TCRdb table, and some are missing; sequencing was by immunoSEQ multiplex PCR. The sample shows about 130,000 clones, 65% to 90% of them seen only once. The sequenced sample consisted of peripheral blood. These receptors all stem from a woman aged 55-75 years with active or convalescent COVID-19. Each CDR3 is given with its conserved first and last residue. Each record gives: V gene, J gene, CDR3 length, D gene, CDR3 DNA, CDR3 protein. A D gene is named only where the DNA matches it firmly.

TRBV6-4	TRBJ1-1	15	.	TGTGCCAGCAGCTTAAACGAAGCCCGAAACACTGAAGCTTTCTTT	CASSLNEARNTEAFF
TRBV29-1	TRBJ1-5	13	.	TGCAGCGTTGCGGACAGCTACAATCAGCCCCAGCATTTT	CSVADSYNQPQHF
TRBV27	TRBJ1-1	14	.	TGTGCCAGCAGTTCCCAGGGAGGGCTCACTGAAGCTTTCTTT	CASSSQGGLTEAFF
TRBV5-4	TRBJ2-5	16	TRBD1	TGTGCCAGCAGCGTATGGACAGGGAAGGGTGTAGAGACCCAGTACTTC	CASSVWTGKGVETQYF
TRBV4-3	TRBJ1-6	14	.	TGCGCCAGCAGCCAAGATCCGGGTAATTCACCCCTCCACTTT	CASSQDPGNSPLHF
TRBV15	TRBJ1-2	15	TRBD1	TGTGCCACGAAGACCGGGACAGGGGATAACTATGGCTACACCTTC	CATKTGTGDNYGYTF
TRBV2	TRBJ2-5	12	.	TGTGCCAGCATGCAAGAGGGCCCTGCCCAGTACTTC	CASMQEGPAQYF
TRBV2	TRBJ2-7	14	TRBD2	TGTGCCAGCAGGCGACTAGCGGACGTTTACGAGCAGTACTTC	CASRRLADVYEQYF
TRBV5-8	TRBJ1-1	15	.	TGTGCCAGCAGCTTGGATGTCGGCAGCGGCGCTGAAGCTTTCTTT	CASSLDVGSGAEAFF
TRBV5-6	TRBJ2-3	16	.	TGTGCCAGCAGCTTGATTAGTTTAATGAGCACAGATACGCAGTATTTT	CASSLISLMSTDTQYF